This T cell receptor (beta chain) emerged from a study of cytomegalovirus exposure and HLA in healthy donors (dated by TCRdb to about 2017). Study-wide context: According to an earlier analysis of 587 of the donors, about 179 million T cells yielded roughly 110 million unique TCR beta sequences and 276 Gb of sequence data. The study profiled the T cell repertoires of 550 to 700 subjects by immunosequencing and related them to cytomegalovirus serostatus. The study aimed to test whether cataloging public T cell receptors could reveal signatures of past pathogen exposure. The genetic ancestry cluster associated with self-reported Caucasian donors included roughly four fifths of the roughly 410 genotyped donors. To decide whether each TCR beta V gene segment behaved as functional or pseudogenic, an earlier analysis of some 600 of the donors relied on high-throughput TCR beta sequencing. Every discovery cohort repertoire had been produced on one sequencing platform. HLA typing covered class I and class II loci at four-digit resolution. The later analysis used no new phenotypic data to find candidate immune exposures, relying instead on TCR beta sequences and their occurrence across donors. Donor age, sex, ethnicity and CMV serostatus were collected together with the repertoire data. On average, 235,054 unique TCR beta nucleotide sequences were sequenced per donor among 398 genotyped donors of the cohort, with about 17% of those sequences being non-productive. High-throughput TCR immunosequencing, statistical association of individual TCRs with disease status, and machine learning were combined to predict cytomegalovirus infection status. Four to six DR-DQ haplotypes were handled as single units for association and clustering, since linkage in the cohort was strong. Besides the first cohort of 500 to 700 subjects, a separate validation cohort made up of roughly 120 different subjects was used. Typing coverage varied by locus: roughly 629-640 donors for A, B, C, DRB1 and DQB1; approximately 520 for DQA1; 606 for DPA1; roughly 450 for DPB1. Genome-wide SNP genotypes for about 65% of the roughly 700 donors were used in a later genetic analysis, which treated that subset as a discovery cohort. An early release covering some 640 HLA-typed donors comprised roughly 300 gigabases of sequencing data and about 90 million unique TCR sequences. In a later analysis, previously published TCR beta repertoires from fewer than 750 donors were re-analyzed and high-resolution HLA genotyping was added so that TCR occurrence patterns could be studied. What the work shows at the level of the full study, not this receptor alone: Correlated functional status among segregating V segments might reflect linkage disequilibrium, but an unknown experimental factor could not be ruled out. This cohort had only TCR beta chains sequenced, and the lack of alpha or paired-chain data limited which features could be detected. Some IMGT-functional V segments, including TRBV6-2 and TRBV6-3, could not be distinguished by the 87-base-pair reads and were therefore excluded. In a later analysis, the rate of TCR association differed among HLA loci, with DRB1 alleles having the most associated TCRs and HLA-C alleles having the fewest. The classifier was reported to diagnose cytomegalovirus status with high specificity and sensitivity in both the original and validation cohorts. According to a later genetic analysis, donors in an Asian-associated ancestry cluster had fewer N-insertions in productive TCRs than the approximately 700-donor mean. Because HLA typing was unavailable for some donors at each locus, only the typed subset was used in association tests. A further reported finding was that TCR beta sequences accurately predicted the HLA-A and HLA-B alleles for most subjects in the first cohort. Presence/absence analyses assumed roughly uniform sequencing depth across donors, an assumption that may not hold. According to the authors, the approach could potentially be generalized to other disease states and immunological phenotypes. Specific HLA alleles were associated with 15,000 to 20,000 TCR beta sequences at a false discovery rate of 0.05 in a later analysis. A few of the identified cytomegalovirus-associated TCR beta chains were confirmed in vitro to be specific for cytomegalovirus antigens. A later analysis found that most CMV-associated TCR beta chains appeared HLA-restricted, with HLA associations seemingly driven largely by CMV exposure. In a later analysis, HLA-associated TCR beta chains showed more clonal expansion and lower generation probabilities than non-associated chains that were equally common. A total of fewer than 200 TCR beta chains were listed by the study as associated with cytomegalovirus. While some public TCRs were present in many individuals, most TCR sequences turned up only very rarely across donors. A cluster of highly shared sequence variants was judged likely to be a technical artifact of the sequencing pipeline. A later genetic analysis associated a missense DCLRE1C variant with V-gene and J-gene trimming of TCR beta chains, and an independent cohort replicated the association. An earlier analysis of 450 to 750 of the donors showed that most TCR beta V segments appeared in productive rearrangements either about 87% or about 30% of the time, which broadly matched IMGT annotations. In a later analysis, several top co-occurrence clusters were reported to appear linked to parvovirus B19, influenza, CMV and Epstein-Barr virus. CMV serostatus was the only immune exposure information available for the cohort. When HLA alleles, especially DR and DQ, strongly co-occurred, TCR associations were difficult to assign to individual alleles. The earlier analysis of about 600 of the donors excluded 15 to 20 rarely observed V segments, including chromosome 9 orphons, because counts were too low.

The cohort was made up of approximately 670 healthy bone marrow donors. All cohort members were sampled while nominally healthy, although unrecorded immune exposures were likely present. The donor tested CMV seronegative, placing the donor among the roughly 340 seronegative members of the cohort. Each donor provided a peripheral blood sample, and peripheral blood mononuclear cells were used for TCR beta sequencing. The Qiagen DNeasy Blood Extraction Kit was used to extract genomic DNA from the blood cell samples. V is reduced by 4 bases and J by 1 base, leaving a spacing of 8 bases between them. The CDR3 covers 13 residues, taking in both the cysteine and the phenylalanine. The kept DNA is CDR3 alone, 39 bases in frame from the first base. The germline V gene encodes CDR1 MNHEY and CDR2 SVGAGI. This clone occurred a few times. Its antigen specificity is not known. Base-call qualities are not available, and no considerably larger clone is one nucleotide away.

Receptor libraries were prepared by the immunoSEQ multiplex PCR assay. For the multiplex PCR, a mixture combining 60 forward primers for TCR Vbeta segments and 13 reverse primers for TCR Jbeta segments was used. A multiplex PCR assay on genomic DNA amplified the CDR3 region of rearranged TCR beta genes. The amplified TCR beta libraries were sequenced on the Illumina HiSeq System as 87-base-pair reads. As for the authors' bioinformatics: Across the 500 to 850 repertoires, a later analysis counted around 80 million unique TCR beta chains, around 10 million of which were shared by at least two donors. A nearest-neighbor algorithm error-corrected the raw reads and collapsed the reads into unique sequences, merging closely related sequences to remove PCR and sequencing errors. To assign V, D and J gene segments, CDR3 sequences were aligned to IMGT reference sequences. Each retained sequence needed at least a six-nucleotide match to both a V gene segment and a J gene segment. A rearrangement was called productive if the CDR3 had no stop codons and remained in frame with V and J, and every other rearrangement was called non-productive. Following IMGT convention, CDR3 was defined as the stretch from the second conserved V-encoded cysteine to the conserved J-encoded phenylalanine. The earlier analysis of 500 to 600 of the donors excluded sequences that lacked an unambiguous match to a single V gene segment. In an earlier analysis of roughly 600 of the donors, a V segment was called functional when productive rearrangements were above 56.7%, and segregating when the standard deviation between donors exceeded 5%. To diagnose cytomegalovirus status from the catalog of TCR beta chain sequences, a statistical classification framework was built. In a later analysis, TCR nucleotide sequences were compared against IMGT/GENE-DB human TR gene sequences so that V and J genes could be assigned. A later analysis assigned CDR3 sequences and most-parsimonious VDJ recombination scenarios with the TCRdist pipeline. A later analysis defined each TCR beta chain by its CDR3 amino acid sequence plus V-gene family, and excluded reads lacking a unique V-gene family. In a later analysis, some 600 highly shared, low-generation-probability nucleotide sequences were removed to address suspected cross-contamination and a sequencing artifact. In a later analysis, a clonal expansion index was calculated for each public chain from normalized within-repertoire ranks of inferred template counts. Generation probabilities in a later analysis came from a VDJ recombination model fitted to out-of-frame rearrangements, and those results were checked against IGoR. In a later analysis, TCR-TCR, TCR-HLA and TCR-CMV co-occurrence was scored with hypergeometric tests, and a repertoire-size bias correction was applied to TCR pairs. In a later analysis, false discovery rates were estimated by permuting HLA or CMV assignments 20 times. In a later analysis, co-occurring TCRs were grouped using DBSCAN, with TCRdist sequence similarity added in when clustering inside HLA-allele-positive subsets. Repertoires with fewer than 30,000 or more than 120,000 public chains, plus five repertoires with anomalous nucleotide sharing, were excluded from co-occurrence clustering. TCRdb re-hosts the immuneACCESS table, in-frame sequences only. Its copies lack some clones; in the studies checked, an unresolved V gene accounts for under half of them, and the cause for the rest is not known. D and trimming come from the DNA, and the V and J calls and clone size come from that table. The sample contains 130,000 or so clones, 81% of them found a single time. The biggest ten clones account for about 1.8% of the sample.

The sequence joins TRBV6-5 to TRBJ2-7, with TRBD1 as a weak D call on 5 bases. The clonotype comes from a man aged 18 to 29 in good health and CMV-seronegative. Sequenced sample: PBMCs. The CDR3 loop reads CASSLTGSYEQYF. In nucleotides, the sequence is TGTGCCAGCAGTTTAACAGGATCCTACGAGCAGTACTTC.